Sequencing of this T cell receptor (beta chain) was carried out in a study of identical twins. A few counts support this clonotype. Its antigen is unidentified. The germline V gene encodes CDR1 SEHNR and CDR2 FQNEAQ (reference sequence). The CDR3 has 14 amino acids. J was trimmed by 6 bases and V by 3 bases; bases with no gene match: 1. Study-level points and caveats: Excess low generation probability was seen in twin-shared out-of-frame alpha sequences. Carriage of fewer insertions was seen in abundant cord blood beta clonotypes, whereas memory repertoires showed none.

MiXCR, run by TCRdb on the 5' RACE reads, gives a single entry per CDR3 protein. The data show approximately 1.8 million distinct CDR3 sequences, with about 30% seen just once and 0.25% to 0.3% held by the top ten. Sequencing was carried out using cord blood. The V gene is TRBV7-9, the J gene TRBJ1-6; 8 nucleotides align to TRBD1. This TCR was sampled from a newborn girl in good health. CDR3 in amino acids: CASSFQGANSPLHF. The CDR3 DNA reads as TGTGCCAGCAGCTTCCAGGGGGCTAATTCACCCCTCCACTTT.